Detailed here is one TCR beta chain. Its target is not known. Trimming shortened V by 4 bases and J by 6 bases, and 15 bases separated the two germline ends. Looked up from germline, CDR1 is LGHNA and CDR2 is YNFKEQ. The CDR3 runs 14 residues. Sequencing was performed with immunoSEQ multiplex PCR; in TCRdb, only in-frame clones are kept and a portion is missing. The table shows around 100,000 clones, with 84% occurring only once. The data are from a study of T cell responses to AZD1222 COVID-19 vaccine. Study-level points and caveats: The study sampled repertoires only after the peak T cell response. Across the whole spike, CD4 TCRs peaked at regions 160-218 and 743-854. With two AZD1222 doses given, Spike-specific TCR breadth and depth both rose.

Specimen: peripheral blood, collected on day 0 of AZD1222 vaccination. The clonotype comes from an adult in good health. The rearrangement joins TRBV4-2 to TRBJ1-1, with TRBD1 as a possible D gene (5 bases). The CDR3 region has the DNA TGTGCCAGCAGCCGCCGGGACGGGGGTTCTGAAGCTTTCTTT. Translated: CASSRRDGGSEAFF.